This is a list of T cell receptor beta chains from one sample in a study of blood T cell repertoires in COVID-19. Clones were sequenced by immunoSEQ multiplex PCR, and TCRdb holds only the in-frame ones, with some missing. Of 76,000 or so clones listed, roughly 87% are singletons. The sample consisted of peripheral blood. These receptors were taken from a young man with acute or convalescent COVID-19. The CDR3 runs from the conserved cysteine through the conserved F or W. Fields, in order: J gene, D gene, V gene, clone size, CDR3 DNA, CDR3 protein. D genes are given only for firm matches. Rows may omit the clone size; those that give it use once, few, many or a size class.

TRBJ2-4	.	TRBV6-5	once	TGTGCCAGCAGCCGCGGGGACAGATCCAAAAACATTCAGTACTTC	CASSRGDRSKNIQYF
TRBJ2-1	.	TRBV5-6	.	TGTGCCAGCAGCTTAAAAGCGAATTACAATGAGCAGTTCTTC	CASSLKANYNEQFF
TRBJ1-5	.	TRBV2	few	TGTGCCAGCAGTGAACGGCAGACAAACAATCAGCCCCAGCATTTT	CASSERQTNNQPQHF
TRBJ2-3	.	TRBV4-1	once	TGCGCCAGCAGCCAAGTGGAGGGAAGGGCAGATACGCAGTATTTT	CASSQVEGRADTQYF
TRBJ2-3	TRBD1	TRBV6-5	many	TGTGCCAGCAGAGGGACAGGGGGGGACACAGATACGCAGTATTTT	CASRGTGGDTDTQYF
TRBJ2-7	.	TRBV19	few	TGTGCCAGTAGTATTCGGACGGGAGACTACGAGCAGTACTTC	CASSIRTGDYEQYF
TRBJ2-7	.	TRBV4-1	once	TGCGCCAGCAGCCAAGATTTTAATATCGGGGTATACGAGCAGTACTTC	CASSQDFNIGVYEQYF
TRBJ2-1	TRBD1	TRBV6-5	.	TGTGCCACCGTCCGACAGGGGGCGTCAGCTGAGCAGTTCTTC	CATVRQGASAEQFF
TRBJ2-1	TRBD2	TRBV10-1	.	TGCGCCAGCAGCTTTGGACTAGCGGGGGGCAATGAGCAGTTCTTC	CASSFGLAGGNEQFF
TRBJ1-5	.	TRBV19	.	TGTGCCAGTAGGGAAACGTCAGGGGGCAATCAGCCCCAGCATTTT	CASRETSGGNQPQHF
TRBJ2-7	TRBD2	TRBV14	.	TGTGCCAGCAGCCAAGAAATAGCGGGAGAATTTGGCGAGCAGTACTTC	CASSQEIAGEFGEQYF
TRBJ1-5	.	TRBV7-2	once	TGTGCCAGCAGCTGGATAGGAGCCGTAGGAAATCAGCCCCAGCATTTT	CASSWIGAVGNQPQHF
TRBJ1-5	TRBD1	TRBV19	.	TGTGCCAGCGCAATCCGGGACAGGGATCAGCCCCAGCATTTT	CASAIRDRDQPQHF
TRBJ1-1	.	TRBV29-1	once	TGCAGCGTTGAAGTCCGGGTAGGAGCTGAAGCTTTCTTT	CSVEVRVGAEAFF
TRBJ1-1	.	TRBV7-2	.	TGTGCCAGCAGCTCATACAGTGCCCATGAAGCTTTCTTT	CASSSYSAHEAFF
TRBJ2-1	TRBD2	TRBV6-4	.	TGTGCCAGCAGTCCCACCCCAGCGGGAGGGGGGCACAATGAGCAGTTCTTC	CASSPTPAGGGHNEQFF
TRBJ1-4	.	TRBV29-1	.	TGCAGCGTTGTGAGTCCCGCCGCGAATGAAAAACTGTTTTTT	CSVVSPAANEKLFF
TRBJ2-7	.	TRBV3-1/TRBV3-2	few	TGTGCCAGCAGCCAAGGGCTAGCCGATACCTACGAGCAGTACTTC	CASSQGLADTYEQYF
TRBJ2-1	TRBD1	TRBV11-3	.	TGTGCCAGCAGCCCCCCGGGACAGGGAACCAATGAGCAGTTCTTC	CASSPPGQGTNEQFF
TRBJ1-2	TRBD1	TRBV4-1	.	TGCGCCAGCAGCCAAGTAGTCAGGGGGCAAAAAACTAACTATGGCTACACCTTC	CASSQVVRGQKTNYGYTF
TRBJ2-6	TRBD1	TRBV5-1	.	TGCGCCAGCAGCTTGGTCCAGGGGGCGGCTGGGGCCAACGTCCTGACTTTC	CASSLVQGAAGANVLTF
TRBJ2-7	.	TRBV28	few	TGTGCCAGCAGCTTTACACCGGGGTCCTACGAGCAGTACTTC	CASSFTPGSYEQYF
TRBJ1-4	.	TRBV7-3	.	TGTGCCAGCAGTAACAGGGTTGAAAAACTGTTTTTT	CASSNRVEKLFF
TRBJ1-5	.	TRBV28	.	TGTGCCAGCAGTTTATGGATTAGAGATCAGCCCCAGCATTTT	CASSLWIRDQPQHF
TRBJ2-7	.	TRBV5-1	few	TGCGCCAGCAGCTTGGTCGGGACCTACGAGCAGTACTTC	CASSLVGTYEQYF
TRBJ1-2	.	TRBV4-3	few	TGCGCCAGCAGCCAAGGTGCCAGAAACTATGGCTACACCTTC	CASSQGARNYGYTF
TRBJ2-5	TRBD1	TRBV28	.	TGTGCCAGCAGTACACAGGGGGCTTACGAGACCCAGTACTTC	CASSTQGAYETQYF
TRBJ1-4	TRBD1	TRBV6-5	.	TGTGCCAGCAGTTACTCGAGACAGGGGGCGCGGAAACTGTTTTTT	CASSYSRQGARKLFF
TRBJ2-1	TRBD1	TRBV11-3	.	TGTGCCAGCAGCTTGGGACAGGGGGCCGATGAGCAGTTCTTC	CASSLGQGADEQFF
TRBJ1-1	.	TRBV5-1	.	TGCGCCAGCAGCTTGACACCGAACACTGAAGCTTTCTTT	CASSLTPNTEAFF
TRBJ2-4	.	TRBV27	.	TGTGCCAGCTCTAGAACGGGTACAGGGGCCAAAAACATTCAGTACTTC	CASSRTGTGAKNIQYF
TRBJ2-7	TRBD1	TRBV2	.	TGTGCCAGCAGTGGCGGGACAGGGCTACCTTGGGAGCAGTACTTC	CASSGGTGLPWEQYF
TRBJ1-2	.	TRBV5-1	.	TGCGCCAGCAGCTTGGACGGGACACTGTATGGCTACACCTTC	CASSLDGTLYGYTF
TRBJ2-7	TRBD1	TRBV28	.	TGTGCCAGCGGAGACAGGGGGCTCTCCTACGAGCAGTACTTC	CASGDRGLSYEQYF
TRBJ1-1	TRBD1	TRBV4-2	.	TGTGCCAGCAGCCAAGGGACAGGCCTATTGAACACTGAAGCTTTCTTT	CASSQGTGLLNTEAFF
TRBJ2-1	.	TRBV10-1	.	TGCGCCAGCAGTGAGTTTAGGAGGCAGGATGAGCAGTTCTTC	CASSEFRRQDEQFF
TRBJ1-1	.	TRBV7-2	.	TGTGCCAGCAGCCCCTCGGGGGGGAACACTGAAGCTTTCTTT	CASSPSGGNTEAFF
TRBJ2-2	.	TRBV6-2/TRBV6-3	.	TGTGCCAGCAGTTACTCCTGGGGGGACACCGGGGAGCTGTTTTTT	CASSYSWGDTGELFF
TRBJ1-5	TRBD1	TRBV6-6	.	TGTGCCAGCAGCCAGGACAGGGGGCGGCTAGAGCCCCAGCATTTT	CASSQDRGRLEPQHF
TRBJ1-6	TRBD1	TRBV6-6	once	TGTGCCAGTAGGGACAGGAGCTCCTATAATTCACCCCTCCACTTT	CASRDRSSYNSPLHF
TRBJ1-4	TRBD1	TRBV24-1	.	TGTGCCACCAGTGATCCCTCCGGGACAGCGAGGGAAAAACTGTTTTTT	CATSDPSGTAREKLFF
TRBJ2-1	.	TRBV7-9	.	TGTGCCATCGATCCGGGGAATGAGCAGTTCTTC	CAIDPGNEQFF
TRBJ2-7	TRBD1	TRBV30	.	TGTGCCTGGAGCGCCGGGACAGGGGGGTCCGAGCAGTACTTC	CAWSAGTGGSEQYF
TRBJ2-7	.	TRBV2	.	TGTGCCAGCAGGCCTAGTGTTGGCTACGAGCAGTACTTC	CASRPSVGYEQYF
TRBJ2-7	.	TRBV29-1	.	TGCAGCGTTGTTCGGACTGACTACGAGCAGTACTTC	CSVVRTDYEQYF
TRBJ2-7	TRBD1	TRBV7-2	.	TGTGCCAGCAGCCCTCCGGGACAGGGGGCCTACGAGCAGTACTTC	CASSPPGQGAYEQYF
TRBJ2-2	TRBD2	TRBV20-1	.	TGCAGTGCTAGTTCCAAAGCGGGGACCGGGGAGCTGTTTTTT	CSASSKAGTGELFF
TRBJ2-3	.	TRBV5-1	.	TGCGCCAGCAGCGCGGGGTTAGTAGCGGTTTCTAGCACAGATACGCAGTATTTT	CASSAGLVAVSSTDTQYF
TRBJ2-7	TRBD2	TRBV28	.	TGTGCCAGCAAAAGGGGACTAGCGGCAGTCTACGAGCAGTACTTC	CASKRGLAAVYEQYF